The 5 T cell receptor beta chains in this list originate from one sample, sequenced in a study of regulatory T cells in long-lasting Graves disease. Time point reported: newly diagnosed GD, antithyroid drugs for less than 3 months. Researchers made the TCR library from RNA that was extracted from PBMCs. In building TCR beta libraries, iRepertoire HTBI primers were used together with Arm-PCR of CDR3 regions. MiXCR, run by TCRdb on the multiplex PCR reads, gives a single entry per CDR3 protein. The table includes fewer than 550,000 distinct CDR3 sequences, roughly 15% detected once. The same data also went into a second study, on T cells in Graves' hyperthyroidism and ophthalmopathy.

The sample was peripheral blood mononuclear cells (PBMCs), taken at new diagnosis, from a patient treated with antithyroid drugs. The receptors originated from a woman aged 35-60 years with Graves disease.

This clonotype was seen many times. The chain is built from TRBV29-1 and TRBJ2-3; TRBD2 matches at 11 bases. Germline V CDR1 and CDR2: SQVTM, ANQGSEA. J was trimmed by 2 bases and V by 7 bases; bases with no gene match: 5. This CDR3 region has 14 residues. CDR3 region: CSASTSGDTDTQYF. The CDR3 DNA follows: TGCAGCGCCTCGACTAGCGGGGACACAGATACGCAGTATTTT.

This clonotype was seen a few times. V and J are TRBV5-1 and TRBJ1-1; D is possibly TRBD1 (5 bases). CDR3 size: 15 residues. Trimming took 0 bases from V and 5 from J, leaving 14 bases between them. The germline V gene has CDR1 SGHRS and CDR2 YFSETQ. CDR3 sequence reads: CASSLGDPAPTEAFF. The CDR3 coding sequence is TGCGCCAGCAGCTTGGGGGACCCGGCACCAACTGAAGCTTTCTTT.

This clonotype was seen repeatedly, ten times or more. V and J are TRBV12-3 or TRBV12-4 and TRBJ2-3; D remains ambiguous. The V and J ends lost 5 bases and 8 bases respectively, with 14 bases between them. This CDR3 region has 13 residues. Here the CDR3 reads CASSALEIGTQYF. Here the CDR3 DNA reads TGTGCCAGCAGTGCCCTTGAGATTGGTACGCAGTATTTT.

There are a few counts of this clonotype. The CDR3 reads CASSLVGLGFYEQYF. The CDR3 region has the DNA TGTGCCAGCAGCTTGGTAGGACTAGGGTTCTACGAGCAGTACTTC. The V and J genes are TRBV5-5 and TRBJ2-7; 7 nucleotides agree with TRBD2. Germline loops: CDR1 SGHKS, CDR2 YYEKEE (reference sequence). With 0 bases clipped from V and 3 bases from J, the junction kept 6 bases outside the gene matches. This CDR3 region has 15 residues. Variable domain in full (rest from reference TRBV5-5 and TRBJ2-7): DAGVTQSPTHLIKTRGQQVTLRCSPISGHKSVSWYQQVLGQGPQFIFQYYEKEERGRGNFPDRFSARQFPNYSSELNVNALLLGDSALYLCASSLVGLGFYEQYFGPGTRLTVT.

This clonotype came up many times. The chain links TRBV5-1 to TRBJ1-6; possible D gene TRBD1, 5 bases. The germline V gene has CDR1 SGHRS and CDR2 YFSETQ. Trimming shortened V by 1 base and J by 10 bases, and 15 bases separated the two germline ends. The length of the CDR3 is 15 residues. CDR3 loop: CASSLLGPTESPLHF. The CDR3, as DNA: TGCGCCAGCAGCTTGTTGGGACCAACAGAGTCACCCCTCCACTTT. The variable domain in full, completed from reference TRBV5-1 and TRBJ1-6, reads KAGVTQTPRYLIKTRGQQVTLSCSPISGHRSVSWYQQTPGQGLQFLFEYFSETQRNKGNFPGRFSGRQFSNSRSEMNVSTLELGDSALYLCASSLLGPTESPLHFGNGTRLTVT.